These T cell receptor beta chains were read from a single sample in a study of T cells in Graves' hyperthyroidism and ophthalmopathy. Each CDR3 protein gets one entry after TCRdb re-called the multiplex PCR reads with MiXCR. The sample comprises about 320,000 distinct CDR3 sequences, 16% of which are singletons, and around a third rests with the top ten. Input material: blood. Receptors originate from a man aged 25-40 years with Graves' hyperthyroidism. Each CDR3 is given with its conserved first and last residue. The order of the fields is V gene, J gene, D gene, CDR3 length, clone size, CDR3 DNA, CDR3 protein. D genes are given only for firm matches. Size tells how often a clone was seen (once, few, many) or the class of an expanded clone, and some rows leave it out.

TRBV12-3/TRBV12-4,TRBJ2-7,.,11,many,TGTGCCAGCAGCAGAGCATACGAGCAGTACTTC,CASSRAYEQYF
TRBV28,TRBJ1-2,TRBD1,14,many,TGTGCCAGCAGTTCGCAGGGGGGGAGCTATGGCTACACCTTC,CASSSQGGSYGYTF
TRBV19,TRBJ2-2,TRBD2,15,.,TGTGCCAGTGATCCGGCGGGAGGGCCAAGCGGGGAGCTGTTTTTT,CASDPAGGPSGELFF
TRBV12-3/TRBV12-4,TRBJ2-7,TRBD2,14,many,TGTGCCAGCAGTTTATGGGGGAGGGCCTACGAGCAGTACTTC,CASSLWGRAYEQYF
TRBV14,TRBJ1-2,TRBD1,16,.,TGTGCCAGCAGCCCAGACGTCGGGACAGCCCTACGCGGCTACACCTTC,CASSPDVGTALRGYTF
TRBV5-6,TRBJ2-6,.,18,few,TGTGCCAGCAGCTTGGCTGCAGGGCTGAACTCTGGGGCCAACGTCCTGACTTTC,CASSLAAGLNSGANVLTF
TRBV4-1,TRBJ2-7,.,15,.,TGCGCCAGCAGCCAGGTGGGGGGCGCAAAGGACGAGCAGTACTTC,CASSQVGGAKDEQYF
TRBV28,TRBJ2-7,TRBD1,16,many,TGTGCCAGCAGTTTTAGATCCGGGACAGACTCCTACGAGCAGTACTTC,CASSFRSGTDSYEQYF
TRBV2,TRBJ1-5,.,13,many,TGTGCCAGCAGTGAGCAGCTGGTTCAGCCCCAGCATTTT,CASSEQLVQPQHF
TRBV7-2,TRBJ1-6,TRBD1,20,.,TGTGCCAGCAGCTTAGTCTTAGTATTGGACAGGGGGCTCTCTAATTCACCCCCCCACTTT,CASSLVLVLDRGLSNSPPHF
TRBV6-1,TRBJ1-1,.,13,many,TGTGCCAGCAGAGTAAACCAGGGCCCTGAAGCTTTCTTT,CASRVNQGPEAFF
TRBV10-3,TRBJ2-5,TRBD1,14,many,TGTGCCACAAATTCGGACAGGGCGCAAGAGACCCAGTACTTC,CATNSDRAQETQYF
TRBV20-1,TRBJ2-3,.,13,many,TGCAGTGCTAGTCCGAACGTTCAAGATACGCAGTATTTT,CSASPNVQDTQYF
TRBV2,TRBJ1-5,.,14,many,TGTGCCAGCAGTGCGCTCGGAAGCAATCAGCCCCAGCATTTT,CASSALGSNQPQHF
TRBV12-3/TRBV12-4,TRBJ2-1,TRBD2,16,many,TGTGCCAGCAGCCGAGCTTTAGCGGGGTCTGGGGATGAGCAGTTCTTC,CASSRALAGSGDEQFF
TRBV5-1,TRBJ2-1,TRBD2,14,.,TGCGCCAGCAGCTTTAGCGGGAGCAATGATGAGCAGTTCTTC,CASSFSGSNDEQFF
TRBV3-1,TRBJ1-1,.,15,many,TGTGCCAGCAGCCAACCTCGGGCAGGTTACACTGAAGCTTTCTTT,CASSQPRAGYTEAFF
TRBV5-1,TRBJ1-2,.,14,few,TGCGCCAGCAGCCCTGGGACCCAGGTTTATGGCTACACCTTC,CASSPGTQVYGYTF
TRBV12-3/TRBV12-4,TRBJ2-3,.,13,many,TGTGCCAGCAGTTTGGTAGGGGCTGTTACGCAGTATTTT,CASSLVGAVTQYF
TRBV3-1,TRBJ2-7,.,16,.,TGTGCCAGCAGCCAAGAAGGGATGTCGGAGTCCTACGAGCAGTACTTC,CASSQEGMSESYEQYF
TRBV7-9,TRBJ2-7,TRBD1,13,.,TGTGCCAGCAGTCGGGACAGCGCTTACGAGCAGTACTTC,CASSRDSAYEQYF
TRBV28,TRBJ2-2,.,14,many,TGTGCCAGCAGTTTGATTGCGGGCACCGGGGAGCTGTTTTTT,CASSLIAGTGELFF
TRBV5-1,TRBJ2-7,.,15,.,TGTGCCAGCAGCTTGGCCTCCGGGATAACCTACGAGCAGCACTTC,CASSLASGITYEQHF
TRBV11-3,TRBJ2-3,TRBD2,17,few,TGTGCCAGCAGCTTAGGGACGGGACTAGGAGGGGCAGATACGCAGTATTTT,CASSLGTGLGGADTQYF
TRBV29-1,TRBJ2-7,TRBD2,15,.,TGCAGCGTTGAAGATTCGAGCGGGACCATATACGAGCAGTACTTC,CSVEDSSGTIYEQYF
TRBV7-6,TRBJ2-1,TRBD2,14,few,TGTGCCAGCAGCATGACTAGCGGGAGTAATGAGCAGTTCTTC,CASSMTSGSNEQFF
TRBV18,TRBJ2-7,TRBD2,14,.,TGTGCCAGCTCAGAGTCGTCCAGCGGGGACGAGCAGTACTTC,CASSESSSGDEQYF
TRBV3-1,TRBJ1-2,.,10,many,TGTGCCAGCAGCAATGGAGTCTACACCTTC,CASSNGVYTF
TRBV7-9,TRBJ2-1,TRBD1,15,few,TGTGCCAGCAGCTTATTGGTCAGGGACAGGGATGAGCAGTTCTTC,CASSLLVRDRDEQFF
TRBV27,TRBJ1-6,.,12,.,TGTGCCAGCAGCCAACATAATTCACCCCTCCACTTT,CASSQHNSPLHF
TRBV5-6,TRBJ2-1,.,17,few,TGTGCCAGCAGCCTGACAGGAGAGAGGAGCTCCTACAATGAGCAGTTCTTC,CASSLTGERSSYNEQFF
TRBV12-3/TRBV12-4,TRBJ2-2,.,12,many,TGTGCCAGCACCCTGTCCCCCGGGGAGCTGTTTTTT,CASTLSPGELFF
TRBV15,TRBJ2-5,.,13,.,TGTGCCACCAGCGGAGGGCACCGGGAGACCCAGTACTTC,CATSGGHRETQYF
TRBV27,TRBJ2-3,TRBD2,16,many,TGTGCCAGCAGTTTACTTTTGACTAGCGGGCCCGGAACGCAGTATTTT,CASSLLLTSGPGTQYF
TRBV19,TRBJ1-5,.,15,.,TGTGCCAGTAGTATAGGCTACAGGGAAAATCAGCCCCAGCATTTT,CASSIGYRENQPQHF
TRBV7-3,TRBJ2-7,TRBD2,16,many,TGTGCCAGCAGCTCGGGGACTAGCGGGAGGTCGGACGAGCAGTACTTC,CASSSGTSGRSDEQYF
TRBV11-3,TRBJ2-3,.,13,many,TGTGCCAGCAGCCTTGACAGTTCAGATACGCAGTATTTT,CASSLDSSDTQYF
TRBV5-1,TRBJ2-7,.,12,many,TGCGCCAGCAGTCACGTCCCTGACGAGCAGTACTTC,CASSHVPDEQYF
TRBV5-1,TRBJ2-1,TRBD1,15,many,TGCGCCAGCAGGCAAGACAGGGGCCATTACAATGAGCAGTTCTTC,CASRQDRGHYNEQFF